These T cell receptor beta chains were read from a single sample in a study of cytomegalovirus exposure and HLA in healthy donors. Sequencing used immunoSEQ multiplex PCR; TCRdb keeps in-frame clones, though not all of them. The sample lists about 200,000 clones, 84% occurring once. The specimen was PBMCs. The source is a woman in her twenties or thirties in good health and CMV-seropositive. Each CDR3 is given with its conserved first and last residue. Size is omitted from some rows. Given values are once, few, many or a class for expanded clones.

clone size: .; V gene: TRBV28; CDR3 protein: CASSLSSVWGGTDTQYF
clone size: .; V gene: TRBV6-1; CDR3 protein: CASSVRWASGANVLTF
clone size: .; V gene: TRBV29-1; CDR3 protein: CSVHTDMQYF
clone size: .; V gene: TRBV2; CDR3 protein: CASRPDNFNYGYTF
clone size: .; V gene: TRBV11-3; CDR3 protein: CASSLGVQETQYF
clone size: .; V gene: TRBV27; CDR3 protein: CASSLSGNEQFF
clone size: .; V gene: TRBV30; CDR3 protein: CAWSRGQGAEKLFF
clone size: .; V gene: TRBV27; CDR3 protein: CASRGRGKRQGANTGELFF
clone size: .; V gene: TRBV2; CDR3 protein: CASGFRGSGNTEAFF
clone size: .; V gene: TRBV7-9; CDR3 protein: CASSLLGRGSGGYTF
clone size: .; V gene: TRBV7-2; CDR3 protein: CASSYAAAGYEQYF
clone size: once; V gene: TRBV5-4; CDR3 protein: CASSLEQKRFYGYTF
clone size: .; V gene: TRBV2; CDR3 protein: CASSSWRMDRSYEQYF
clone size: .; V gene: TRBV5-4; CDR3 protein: CASSDRDRSSYEQYF
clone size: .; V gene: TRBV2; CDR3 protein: CASSVVKTSGKYNEQFF
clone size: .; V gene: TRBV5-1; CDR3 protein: CASSSTSGRVGTPYNEQFF
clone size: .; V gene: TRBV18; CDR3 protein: CASSPFQNTEAFF
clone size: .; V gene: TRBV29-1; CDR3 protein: CSVEWRLAEYNEQFF
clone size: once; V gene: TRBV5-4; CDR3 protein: CASSLGGNHGTEAFF
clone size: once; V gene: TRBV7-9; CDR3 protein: CASSPWALVNEQYF
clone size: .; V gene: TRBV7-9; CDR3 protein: CASSLVGEAFF
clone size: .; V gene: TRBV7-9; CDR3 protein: CASSSPGRPAYEQYF
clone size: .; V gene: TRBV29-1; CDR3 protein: CSVEGTANEQYF
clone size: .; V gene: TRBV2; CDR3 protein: CASTGPGGMDNEQFF
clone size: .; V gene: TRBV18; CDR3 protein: CASSPWGDTGELFF
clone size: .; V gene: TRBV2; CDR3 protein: CASSRISGTGWTGELFF
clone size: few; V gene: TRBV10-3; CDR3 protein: CAISASGYEQYF
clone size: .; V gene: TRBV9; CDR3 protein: CASSTNEGRAAFF
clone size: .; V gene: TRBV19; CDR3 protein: CASSIEGSSSGRAHEQFF
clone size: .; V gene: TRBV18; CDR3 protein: CASSPPGGRTGELFF
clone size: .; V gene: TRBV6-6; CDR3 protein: CASRGSGEQYF
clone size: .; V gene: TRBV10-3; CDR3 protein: CAIRGTSEVTEAFF
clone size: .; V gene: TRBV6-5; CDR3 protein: CASRRVPNNEQFF
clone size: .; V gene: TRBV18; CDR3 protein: CASSPRGVNTEAFF
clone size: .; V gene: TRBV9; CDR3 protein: CASSSGGVAAIYEQYF
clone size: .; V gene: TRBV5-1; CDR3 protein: CASSELAGPGELFF
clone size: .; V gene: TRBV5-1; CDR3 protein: CASSANIRTEAFF
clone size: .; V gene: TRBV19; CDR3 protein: CASSIMEGQPQHF
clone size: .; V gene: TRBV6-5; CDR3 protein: CASSGGAGTEAFF
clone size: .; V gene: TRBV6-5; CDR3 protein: CASSRQGDGYTF
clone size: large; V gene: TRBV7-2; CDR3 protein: CASSLSAGTGWSFREQFF
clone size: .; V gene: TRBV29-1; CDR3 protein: CSVSQGARTETQYF
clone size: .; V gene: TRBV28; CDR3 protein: CASSLRHRGVYEQYF
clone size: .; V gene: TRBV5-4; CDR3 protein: CASSFQSEQYF
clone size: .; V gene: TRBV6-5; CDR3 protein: CASSRQGRGYGYTF
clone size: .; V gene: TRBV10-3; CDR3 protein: CAISEYSGRDEQYF
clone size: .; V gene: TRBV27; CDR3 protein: CASSLTSGSNNEQFF
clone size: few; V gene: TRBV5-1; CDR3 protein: CASSTGLAVTYNEQFF
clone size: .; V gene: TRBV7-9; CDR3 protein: CASSSRQGRAGEQFF
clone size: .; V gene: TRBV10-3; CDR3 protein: CAISDAGTPKTYEQYF
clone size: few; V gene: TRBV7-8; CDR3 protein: CASSLAQQGYSNQPQHF
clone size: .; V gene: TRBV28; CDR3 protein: CASSPGDVQPQHF